This T cell receptor (beta chain) comes out of a study of CD8+CD57+ T cells in acquired aplastic anemia (dated by TCRdb to 2017 to 2018). Background for the entire study: Extracted DNA from sorted CD4+ and CD8+ cells averaged around 3.3 ug, ranging from roughly 0.2 to 30 ug.

A remark on this clonotype: Its antigen specificity is not known. Base qualities are not at hand, and no much larger clone is one base apart.

Genomic DNA was used as template for profiling of TCR beta VDJ combinations and CDR3 sequences. TCR repertoire sequencing was run on an Illumina HiSeq 2000. The published analysis was carried out like this. Repertoires were assessed using TRBV/TRBJ rearrangement plots, CDR3 size and DJ length profiles, and Simpson's diversity index. The immunodominant clone was defined as the most abundant DNA sequence in deep sequencing data. CDR3 amino acid sequences were checked for sharing between subjects and were compared against published repertoires and the VDJdb database. The public sequencing data were trimmed at Q25 with fastp and processed into clonotypes with MiXCR by TCRdb, which kept only in-frame beta chains. Identical CDR3 protein sequences are pooled into one entry, listed with their most common genes and DNA. These V and J calls rely on TCRdb rather than the paper's analysis. The sample yields 200,000 or so distinct CDR3 sequences; 64% were counted once. The top ten constitute 35% to 55% of the sample.

The V end loses 5 bases and the J end loses 4 bases, and a stretch of 15 bases separates them. The CDR3 covers 14 residues, taking in both the cysteine and the phenylalanine. The read is trimmed to its CDR3 DNA, 42 bases read in frame from base 1. The germline V gene sets CDR1 to SGHTA and CDR2 to FQGNSA. TCR repertoires of sorted CD4+ and CD8+ blood T cells from severe aplastic anemia patients and healthy subjects were deep-sequenced in the study. Ficoll-Paque density gradient centrifugation was used to isolate peripheral blood mononuclear cells. CD4+ and CD8+ T cells were sorted by FACS or magnetic beads before DNA extraction. General study outcomes and caveats: Some 30 CD8+ CDR3 sequences were found to be shared between patients and controls, but these sequences appeared to be highly expressed in patients and within the immunodominant clones of the patients. CD8+ Simpson's diversity did not differ significantly between patients and healthy controls (P=0.060).

Sequences were obtained from sorted CD4+, CD8+, or CD8+CD57+ T cells (not recorded which) from PBMCs. The rearranged chain carries TRBV7-2 and TRBJ2-7; the D gene is perhaps TRBD2, on 6 matching bases. This clonotype originated in a human donor with severe aplastic anemia or a healthy control (not recorded which). This receptor carries the CDR3 CASSPGTRGYEQYF. In nucleotides, the sequence is TGTGCCAGCAGCCCGGGGACCCGGGGGTACGAGCAGTACTTC. Reference TRBV7-2 and TRBJ2-7 proteins supply the regions before and after the CDR3; the full variable domain is: GAGVSQSPSNKVTEKGKDVELRCDPISGHTALYWYRQSLGQGLEFLIYFQGNSAPDKSGLPSDRFSAERTGGSVSTLTIQRTQQEDSAVYLCASSPGTRGYEQYFGPGTRLTVT.